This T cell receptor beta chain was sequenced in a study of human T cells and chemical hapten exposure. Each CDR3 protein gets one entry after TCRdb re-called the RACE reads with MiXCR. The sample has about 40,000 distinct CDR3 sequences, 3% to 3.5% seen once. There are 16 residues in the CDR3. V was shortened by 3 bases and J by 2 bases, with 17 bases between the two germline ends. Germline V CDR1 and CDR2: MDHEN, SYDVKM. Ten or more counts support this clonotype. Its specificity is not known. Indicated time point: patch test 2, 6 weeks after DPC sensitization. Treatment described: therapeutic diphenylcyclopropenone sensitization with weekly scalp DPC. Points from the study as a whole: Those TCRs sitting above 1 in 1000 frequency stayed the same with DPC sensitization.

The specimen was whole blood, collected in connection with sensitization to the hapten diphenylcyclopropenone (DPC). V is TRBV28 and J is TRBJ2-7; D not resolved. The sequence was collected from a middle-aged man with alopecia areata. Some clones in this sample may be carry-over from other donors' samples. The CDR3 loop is CASSFEAAYIPYEQYF. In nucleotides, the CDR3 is TGTGCCAGCAGTTTTGAGGCAGCCTATATTCCCTACGAGCAGTACTTC.